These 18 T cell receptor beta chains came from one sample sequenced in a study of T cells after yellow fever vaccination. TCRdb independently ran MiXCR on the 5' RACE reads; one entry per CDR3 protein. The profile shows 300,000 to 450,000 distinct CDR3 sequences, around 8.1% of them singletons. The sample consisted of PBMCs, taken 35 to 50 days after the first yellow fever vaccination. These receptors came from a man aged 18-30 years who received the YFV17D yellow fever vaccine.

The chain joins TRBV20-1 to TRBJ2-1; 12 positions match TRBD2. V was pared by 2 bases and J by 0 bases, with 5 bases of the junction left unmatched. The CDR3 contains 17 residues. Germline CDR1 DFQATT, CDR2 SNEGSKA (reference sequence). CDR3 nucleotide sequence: TGCAGTGCTAGAAGGACTAGCGGGGTGAGCTCCTACAATGAGCAGTTCTTC. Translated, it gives CSARRTSGVSSYNEQFF.

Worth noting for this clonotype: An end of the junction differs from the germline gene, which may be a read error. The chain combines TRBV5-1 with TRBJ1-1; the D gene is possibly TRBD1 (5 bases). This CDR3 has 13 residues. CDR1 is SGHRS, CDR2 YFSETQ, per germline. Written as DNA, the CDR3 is TGCGCCAGCGGCTTCGGGGGGAACACTGAAGCTTTCTTT. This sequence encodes CASGFGGNTEAFF.

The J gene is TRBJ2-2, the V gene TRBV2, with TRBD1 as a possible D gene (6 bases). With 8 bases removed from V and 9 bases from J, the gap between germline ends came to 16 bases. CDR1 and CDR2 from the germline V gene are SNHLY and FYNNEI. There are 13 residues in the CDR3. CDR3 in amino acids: CASGTTKTRELFF. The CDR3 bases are TGTGCCAGCGGGACAACGAAGACCCGGGAGCTGTTTTTT.

CDR3 bases: TGCAGTGCTAGAGAACCAGGGATCACTGAAGCTTTCTTT. It specifies CSAREPGITEAFF. V is TRBV20-1 and J is TRBJ1-1; perhaps TRBD1 as D (5 bases). The V gene's germline CDR1 is DFQATT and CDR2 SNEGSKA (reference sequence). The CDR3 has 13 residues. With 0 bases removed from V and 4 bases from J, the gap between germline ends came to 9 bases.

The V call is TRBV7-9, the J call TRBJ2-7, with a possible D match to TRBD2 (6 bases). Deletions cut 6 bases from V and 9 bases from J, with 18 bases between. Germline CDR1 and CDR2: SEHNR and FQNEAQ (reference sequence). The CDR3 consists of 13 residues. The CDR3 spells CASSQSGGSGQYF. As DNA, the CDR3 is TGTGCCAGCAGTCAGAGCGGAGGGTCGGGGCAGTACTTC.

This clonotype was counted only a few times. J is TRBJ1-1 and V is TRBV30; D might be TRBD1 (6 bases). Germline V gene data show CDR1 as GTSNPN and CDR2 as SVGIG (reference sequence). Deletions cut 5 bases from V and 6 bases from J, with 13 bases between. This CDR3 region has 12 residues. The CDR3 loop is CAWDRSLAEAFF. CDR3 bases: TGTGCCTGGGACAGGTCCCTGGCTGAAGCTTTCTTT.

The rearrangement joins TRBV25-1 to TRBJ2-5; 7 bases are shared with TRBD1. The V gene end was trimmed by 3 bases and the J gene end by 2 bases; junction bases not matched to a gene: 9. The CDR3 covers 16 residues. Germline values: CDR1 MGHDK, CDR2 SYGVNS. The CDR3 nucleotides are TGTGCCAGCAGTGAGTACAGGGGAAAGGGACAAGAGACCCAGTACTTC. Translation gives CASSEYRGKGQETQYF. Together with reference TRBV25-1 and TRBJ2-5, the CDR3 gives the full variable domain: EADIYQTPRYLVIGTGKKITLECSQTMGHDKMYWYQQDPGMELHLIHYSYGVNSTEKGDLSSESTVSRIRTEHFPLTLESARPSHTSQYLCASSEYRGKGQETQYFGPGTRLLVL.

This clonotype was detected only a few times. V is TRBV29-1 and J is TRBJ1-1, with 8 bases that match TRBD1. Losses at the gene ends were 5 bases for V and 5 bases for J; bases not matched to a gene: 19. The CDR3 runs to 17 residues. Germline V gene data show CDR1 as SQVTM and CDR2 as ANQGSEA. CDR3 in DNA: TGCAGCGTTCCAGGGGTTACCTCGACAGGGGTTGAGACTGAAGCTTTCTTT. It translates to CSVPGVTSTGVETEAFF.

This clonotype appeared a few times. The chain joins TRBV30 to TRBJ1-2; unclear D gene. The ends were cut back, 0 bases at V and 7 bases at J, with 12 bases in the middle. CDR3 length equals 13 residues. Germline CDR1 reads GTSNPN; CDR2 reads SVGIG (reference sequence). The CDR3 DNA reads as TGTGCCTGGAGTGTAGTAATCGGGCGTGGCTACACCTTC. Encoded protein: CAWSVVIGRGYTF.

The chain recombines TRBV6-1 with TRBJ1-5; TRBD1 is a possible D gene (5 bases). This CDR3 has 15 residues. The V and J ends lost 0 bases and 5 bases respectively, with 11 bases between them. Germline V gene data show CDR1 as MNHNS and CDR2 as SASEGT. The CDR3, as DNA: TGTGCCAGCAGTGAAGCACCAGGGTTGGATCAGCCCCAGCATTTT. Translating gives CASSEAPGLDQPQHF.

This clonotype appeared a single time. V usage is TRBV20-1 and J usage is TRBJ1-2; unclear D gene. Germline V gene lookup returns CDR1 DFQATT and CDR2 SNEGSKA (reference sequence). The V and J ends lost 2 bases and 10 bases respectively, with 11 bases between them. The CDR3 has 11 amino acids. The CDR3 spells CSARRLNVYTF. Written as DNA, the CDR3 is TGCAGTGCTAGACGTCTGAATGTCTACACCTTC.

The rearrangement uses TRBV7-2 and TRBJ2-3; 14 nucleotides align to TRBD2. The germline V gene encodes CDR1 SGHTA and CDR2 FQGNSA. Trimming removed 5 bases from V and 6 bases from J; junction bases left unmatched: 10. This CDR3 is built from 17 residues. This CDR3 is CASSTRTSGGPADTQYF. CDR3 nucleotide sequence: TGTGCCAGCAGCACTCGGACTAGCGGGGGGCCCGCGGATACGCAGTATTTT. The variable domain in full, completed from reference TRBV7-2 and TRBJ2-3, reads GAGVSQSPSNKVTEKGKDVELRCDPISGHTALYWYRQSLGQGLEFLIYFQGNSAPDKSGLPSDRFSAERTGGSVSTLTIQRTQQEDSAVYLCASSTRTSGGPADTQYFGPGTRLTVL.

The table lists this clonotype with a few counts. CDR3 nucleotide sequence: TGTGCCAGCACCAGTTGGGCCTATGAGCAGTTCTTC. It is translated as CASTSWAYEQFF. The chain uses TRBV2 and TRBJ2-1; D remains unclear. The CDR3 is 12 residues long. The germline V gene has CDR1 SNHLY and CDR2 FYNNEI. V lost 7 bases to trimming and J lost 8 bases, with 12 bases between them.

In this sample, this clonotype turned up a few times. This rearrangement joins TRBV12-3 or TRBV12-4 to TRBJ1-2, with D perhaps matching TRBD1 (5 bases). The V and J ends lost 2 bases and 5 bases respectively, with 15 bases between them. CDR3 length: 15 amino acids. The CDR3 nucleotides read TGTGCCAGCAGTTTAAGTTCGGCAGGGTCTTATGGCTACACCTTC. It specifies CASSLSSAGSYGYTF.

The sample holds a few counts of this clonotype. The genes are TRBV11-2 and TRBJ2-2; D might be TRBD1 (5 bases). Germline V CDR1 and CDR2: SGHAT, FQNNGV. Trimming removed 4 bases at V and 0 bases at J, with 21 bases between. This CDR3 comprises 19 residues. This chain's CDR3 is CASSSAFGDGQANTGELFF. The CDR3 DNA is TGTGCCAGCAGCTCCGCGTTTGGTGATGGACAAGCGAACACCGGGGAGCTGTTTTTT.

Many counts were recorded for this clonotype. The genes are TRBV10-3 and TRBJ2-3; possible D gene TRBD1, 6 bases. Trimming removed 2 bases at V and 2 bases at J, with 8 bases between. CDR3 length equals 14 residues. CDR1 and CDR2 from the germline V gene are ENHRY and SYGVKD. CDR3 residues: CAISETGNTDTQYF. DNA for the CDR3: TGTGCCATCAGTGAGACAGGGAACACAGATACGCAGTATTTT.

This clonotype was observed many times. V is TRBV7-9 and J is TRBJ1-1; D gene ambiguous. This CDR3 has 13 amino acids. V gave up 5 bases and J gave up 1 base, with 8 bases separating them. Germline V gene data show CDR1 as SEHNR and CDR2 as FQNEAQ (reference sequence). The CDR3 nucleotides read TGTGCCAGCAGCCCGCCGGGGAACACTGAAGCTTTCTTT. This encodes CASSPPGNTEAFF.

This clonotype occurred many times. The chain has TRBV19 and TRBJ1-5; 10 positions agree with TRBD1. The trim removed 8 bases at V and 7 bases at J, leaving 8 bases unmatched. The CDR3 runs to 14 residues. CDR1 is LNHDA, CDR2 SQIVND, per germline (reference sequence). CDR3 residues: CASSTGGLDQPQHF. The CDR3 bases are TGTGCCAGTTCGACAGGGGGCTTAGACCAGCCCCAGCATTTT.